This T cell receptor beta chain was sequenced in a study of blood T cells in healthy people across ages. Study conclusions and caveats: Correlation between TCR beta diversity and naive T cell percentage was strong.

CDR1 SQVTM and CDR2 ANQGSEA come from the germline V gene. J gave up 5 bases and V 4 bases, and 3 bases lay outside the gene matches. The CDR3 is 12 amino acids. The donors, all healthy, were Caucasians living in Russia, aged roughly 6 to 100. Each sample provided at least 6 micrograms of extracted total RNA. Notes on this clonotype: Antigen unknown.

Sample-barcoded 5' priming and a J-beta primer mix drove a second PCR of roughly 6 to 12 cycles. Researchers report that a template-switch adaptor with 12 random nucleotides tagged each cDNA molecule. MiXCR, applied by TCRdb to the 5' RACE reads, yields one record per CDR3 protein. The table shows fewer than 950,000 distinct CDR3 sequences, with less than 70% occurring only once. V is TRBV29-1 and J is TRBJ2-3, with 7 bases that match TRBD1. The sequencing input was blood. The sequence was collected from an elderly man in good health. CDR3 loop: CSVGQGVDTQYF. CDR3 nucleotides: TGCAGCGTTGGGCAGGGGGTAGATACGCAGTATTTT.